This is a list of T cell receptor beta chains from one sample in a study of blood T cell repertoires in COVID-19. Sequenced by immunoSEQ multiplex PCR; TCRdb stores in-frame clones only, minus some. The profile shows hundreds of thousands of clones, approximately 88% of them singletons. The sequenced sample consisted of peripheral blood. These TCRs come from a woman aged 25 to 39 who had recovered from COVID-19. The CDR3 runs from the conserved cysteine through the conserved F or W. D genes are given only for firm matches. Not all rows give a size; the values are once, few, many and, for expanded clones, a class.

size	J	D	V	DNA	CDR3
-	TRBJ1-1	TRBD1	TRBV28	TGTGCCAGCAGTTTTGCAGGGGGCGCATATACTGAAGCTTTCTTT	CASSFAGGAYTEAFF
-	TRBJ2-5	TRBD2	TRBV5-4	TGTGCCAGCAGCTCCCGACTAGCGGGGGCTCAGACCCAGTACTTC	CASSSRLAGAQTQYF
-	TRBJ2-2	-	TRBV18	TGTGCCAGCTCACCCACCCCAGGGGTGACCGGGGAGCTGTTTTTT	CASSPTPGVTGELFF
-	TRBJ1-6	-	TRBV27	TGTGCCAGCAGGTCACCCTACTCCTCCTATAATTCACCCCTCCACTTT	CASRSPYSSYNSPLHF
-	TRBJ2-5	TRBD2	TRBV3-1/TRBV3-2	TGTGCCAGCAGCCAACGACTAGCGGTCGAGACCCAGTACTTC	CASSQRLAVETQYF
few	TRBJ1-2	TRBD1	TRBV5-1	TGCGCCAGCAGCTTGGTGGGACAGATGTATGGCTACACCTTC	CASSLVGQMYGYTF
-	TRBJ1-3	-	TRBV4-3	TGCGCCAGCAGCCCGGACATCGGATACTCTGGAAACACCATATATTTT	CASSPDIGYSGNTIYF
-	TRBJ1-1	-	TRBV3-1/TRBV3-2	TGTGCCAGCAGCCAAGTCCCGGAGACTGAAGCTTTCTTT	CASSQVPETEAFF
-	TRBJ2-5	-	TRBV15	TGTGCCACCAGTCCCGAGCGGAGGCTTCCTGACCAAGAGACCCAGTACTTC	CATSPERRLPDQETQYF
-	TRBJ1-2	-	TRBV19	TGTGCCAGTAGTATGGGGGCAGGGAACTATGGCTACACCTTC	CASSMGAGNYGYTF
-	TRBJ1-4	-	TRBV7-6	TGTGCCAGCAGCGCGGACACTTCTGATGAAAAACTGTTTTTT	CASSADTSDEKLFF
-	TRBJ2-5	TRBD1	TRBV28	TGTGCCAGCACCCTGGGACAGCGAGAGACCCAGTACTTC	CASTLGQRETQYF
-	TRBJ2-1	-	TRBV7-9	TGTGCCAGCAGCTTAGCACAGGGCAATGAGCAGTTCTTC	CASSLAQGNEQFF
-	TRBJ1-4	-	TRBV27	TGTGCCAGCAGTTTAGTCTTCGGGGGTGCTAATGAAAAACTGTTTTTT	CASSLVFGGANEKLFF
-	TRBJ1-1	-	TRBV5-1	TGCGCCAGCAGCTTCGTTCCAGGGCCCACTGAAGCTTTCTTT	CASSFVPGPTEAFF
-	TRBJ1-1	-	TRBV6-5	TGTGCCAGCAGTTACTCGGCAACAGGGTCCGAAGCTTTCTTT	CASSYSATGSEAFF
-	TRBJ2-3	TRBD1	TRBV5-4	TGTGCCAGCAGCTGGGGACAGGGTGGCACAGATACGCAGTATTTT	CASSWGQGGTDTQYF
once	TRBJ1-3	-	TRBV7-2	TGTGCCAGCAACCCAGGGGTAGGCTCTGGAAACACCATATATTTT	CASNPGVGSGNTIYF
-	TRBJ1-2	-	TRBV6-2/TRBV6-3	TGTGCCAGCAGTCGACGCGGGGGCGACTATGGCTACACCTTC	CASSRRGGDYGYTF
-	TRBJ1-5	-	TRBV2	TGTGCCAGCAGTGCTTCTCGTGGGCGCAGGAGCAATCAGCCCCAGCATTTT	CASSASRGRRSNQPQHF
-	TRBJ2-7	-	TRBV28	TGTGCCAGCACAACCTTGGGAGGGGGAAGCTCCTACGAGCAGTACTTC	CASTTLGGGSSYEQYF
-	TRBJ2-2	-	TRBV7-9	TGTGCCAGCACCGCCGGGACCGGGGAGCTGTTTTTT	CASTAGTGELFF
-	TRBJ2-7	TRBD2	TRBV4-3	TGCGCCAGCAGCCAAGGTGGGAGGGCTTCCGAGCAGTACTTC	CASSQGGRASEQYF
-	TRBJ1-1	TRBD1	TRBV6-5	TGTGCCAGCAGCCGACAGGGGAGCATAGCCAGGGCTTTCTTT	CASSRQGSIARAFF
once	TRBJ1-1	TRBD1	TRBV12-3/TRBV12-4	TGTGCCAGCAGGGGACAGGGAAACACTGAAGCTTTCTTT	CASRGQGNTEAFF
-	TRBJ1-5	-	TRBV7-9	TGTGCCAGCAGCTTAGCCCCCGCCGACAGGATCAATCAGCCCCAGCATTTT	CASSLAPADRINQPQHF
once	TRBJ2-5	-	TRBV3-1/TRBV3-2	TGTGCCAGCAGCCAAGATGAGGAGACCCAGTACTTC	CASSQDEETQYF
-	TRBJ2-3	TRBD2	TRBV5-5	TGTGCCAGCAGCCGGGGACTAGCGGGGTACACAGATACGCAGTATTTT	CASSRGLAGYTDTQYF
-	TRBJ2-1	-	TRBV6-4	TGTGCCAGCAGTGTTCAGGGAAGAGGTGAGCAGTTCTTC	CASSVQGRGEQFF
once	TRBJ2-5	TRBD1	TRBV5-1	TGCGCCAGCAGCTTACAGGGGGCGCGTGAGGAGACCCAGTACTTC	CASSLQGAREETQYF
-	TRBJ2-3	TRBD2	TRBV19	TGTGCCAGTAGTATAGCCAAGAGCGGGGGGGCCCAAGATACGCAGTATTTT	CASSIAKSGGAQDTQYF
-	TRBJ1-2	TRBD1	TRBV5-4	TGTGCCAGCAGCTTGGGGGGGACAGTCGACTATGGCTACACCTTC	CASSLGGTVDYGYTF
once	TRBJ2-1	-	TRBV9	TGTGCCAGCAGCGGCCTCGGGACTCCTATTTACCATGAGCAGTTCTTC	CASSGLGTPIYHEQFF
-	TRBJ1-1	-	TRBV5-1	TGCGCCAGCAGCTCCCTAGGACAACTCACTGAAGCTTTCTTT	CASSSLGQLTEAFF
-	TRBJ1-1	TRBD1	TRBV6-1	TGTGCCAGCAGTGAGTGGCAGGGGGAAGGGGACACTGAAGCTTTCTTT	CASSEWQGEGDTEAFF
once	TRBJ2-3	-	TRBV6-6	TGTGCCAGCAGTTACCCGGGCACAGATACGCAGTATTTT	CASSYPGTDTQYF
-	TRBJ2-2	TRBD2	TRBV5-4	TGTGCCAGCAGCTCCAGACTAGCGGGGGGGCAAGGGGCCGGGGAGCTGTTTTTT	CASSSRLAGGQGAGELFF
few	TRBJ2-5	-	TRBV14	TGTGCCAGCAGCCAGGGGGGGGCGTGGAAGACCCAGTACTTC	CASSQGGAWKTQYF
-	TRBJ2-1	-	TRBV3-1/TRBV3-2	TGTGCCAGCAGCCAAGATCCCCGAGCGGTCAATGAGCAGTTCTTC	CASSQDPRAVNEQFF
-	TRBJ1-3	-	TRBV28	TGTGCCAGCACCCGTTCCCACGGTGGAAACACCATATATTTT	CASTRSHGGNTIYF
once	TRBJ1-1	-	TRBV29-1	TGCAGCGTGACCTTCTTGGGGGGGAAGAACACTGAAGCTTTCTTT	CSVTFLGGKNTEAFF
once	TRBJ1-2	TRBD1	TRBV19	TGTGCCAGTAGTACCTCCGGACAGGGCCACTATGGCTACACCTTC	CASSTSGQGHYGYTF
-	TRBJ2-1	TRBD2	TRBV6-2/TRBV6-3	TGTGCCAGCAGTCAACTAGCGGGGTACTACAATGAGCAGTTCTTC	CASSQLAGYYNEQFF
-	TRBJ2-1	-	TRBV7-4	TGTGCCAGCAGCTTAGAGGGGGATGAGCAGTTCTTC	CASSLEGDEQFF
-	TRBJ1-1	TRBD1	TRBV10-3	TGTGCCATCGGACGTACAGGGGGAGCTTTCTTT	CAIGRTGGAFF
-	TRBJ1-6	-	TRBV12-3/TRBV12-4	TGTGCCAGCAGCGGACAGAATAATTCACCCCTCCACTTT	CASSGQNNSPLHF
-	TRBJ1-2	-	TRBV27	TGTGCCAGCAGTGTAGACAGAGCTAACTATGGCTACACCTTC	CASSVDRANYGYTF
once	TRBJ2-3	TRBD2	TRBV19	TGTGCCAGTAGTGGGAGGGTGTCTGGCACAGATACGCAGTATTTT	CASSGRVSGTDTQYF
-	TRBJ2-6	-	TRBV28	TGTGCCAGCAGTCCCTCCTTTGCTGGGGCCAACGTCCTGACTTTC	CASSPSFAGANVLTF
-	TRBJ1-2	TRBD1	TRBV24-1	TGTGCCACCAGTGATTTGGACAGGGAGGATGGCTACACCTTC	CATSDLDREDGYTF
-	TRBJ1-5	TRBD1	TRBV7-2	TGTGCCAGCAGCCGGAGGGGGCTGGGGAGCCAGCCCCAGCATTTT	CASSRRGLGSQPQHF
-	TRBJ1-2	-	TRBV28	TGTGCCAGCAGTTTCAGACTTAACTATGGCTACACCTTC	CASSFRLNYGYTF
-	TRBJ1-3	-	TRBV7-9	TGTGCCAGCAGCTTAGCGACGGGGAGAAACACCATATATTTT	CASSLATGRNTIYF
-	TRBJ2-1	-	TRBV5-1	TGCGCCAGCAGCTTGGAGGAGGGGAACAATGAGCAGTTCTTC	CASSLEEGNNEQFF
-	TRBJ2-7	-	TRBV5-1	TGCGCCAGCAGCCCCAGTGGGCCTCGAAGCTACGAGCAGTACTTC	CASSPSGPRSYEQYF